This T cell receptor (beta chain) was recorded in a study of T cells expressing NK-cell markers. The wider study: Sorted CD3+CD56+NKG2C+, CD3+CD56+NKG2C- and CD3+CD56-NKG2C+ T cells supplied TCR beta repertoires. Eight donors were sequenced, of whom seven were HCMV-seropositive, while the remaining one was HCMV-seronegative.

On this clonotype itself: Its antigen is as yet unknown.

Findings of the study overall: Dominant NKG2C+ clonotypes in 5 or 6 donors made up 1.0-7.0% of CD8+ T cells.

The authors made TCR beta cDNA libraries by 5'RACE template switching. This switching added a universal primer site and UMIs. TCRdb re-called the 5' RACE reads; one entry per CDR3 protein, DNA not given. The table lists 350,000 to 400,000 distinct CDR3 sequences. In germline, CDR1 is LGHNA, CDR2 YNFKEQ. This CDR3 has 15 amino acids. The sample taken for sequencing was blood T cells: a sorted CD56 or NKG2C T cell subset, CD4+ or CD8+ T cells, or bulk PBMC T cells (not recorded which). The chain joins TRBV4-2 to TRBJ1-2; TCRdb reports TRBD1, a call that lacks DNA to check it against. This TCR derives from a woman in her 50s in good health. CDR3 in amino acids: CASSQDGGNNYGYTF.